The present T cell receptor (beta chain) was sequenced within a study of cytomegalovirus exposure and HLA in healthy donors. Study-wide findings and caveats: Cytomegalovirus association was assigned to more than 150 TCR beta chains. The CMV antigen specificity of three CMV-associated chains was confirmed through in vitro analysis. In the roughly 130 validation repertoires, a later analysis found that first-cohort TCR clusters tended to co-occur.

TCRdb keeps only in-frame clones here, not all; method: immunoSEQ multiplex PCR. The data hold 150,000 to 200,000 clones, with about 86% observed a single time. Trimming cost V 11 bases and J 1 base; bases outside gene matches: 2. Germline CDR1 is MNHNS and CDR2 is SASEGT. The length of the CDR3 is 12 residues. Remarks on this clone: The target antigen is unknown.

The rearrangement joins TRBV6-1 to TRBJ2-3; TRBD1 agrees at 8 bases. Input material: PBMCs. The TCR was taken from a woman under 30 in good health and CMV-seropositive. Here the CDR3 reads CAGGQGTDTQYF. The DNA for the CDR3 is TGTGCCGGGGGACAGGGCACAGATACGCAGTATTTT.